The clone carrying this T cell receptor (beta chain) showed up many times. Its antigen is not known. Patients chosen for sequencing had CD8+CD57+ cells that had expanded, as shown by flow cytometry. Severe acquired aplastic anemia was the diagnosis recorded for all patients. Prior therapy had not been administered to any patient at the time of blood sampling. CDR3 length equals 18 residues. The germline V gene encodes CDR1 LNHDA and CDR2 SQIVND (reference sequence). Trimming shortened V by 5 bases and J by 4 bases, and 23 bases separated the two germline ends. The data belong to a study of CD8+CD57+ T cells in acquired aplastic anemia. Study-wide background: Quantities of DNA derived from sorted CD4+ and CD8+ cells averaged approximately 3 ug. Points from the study as a whole: It was found that approximately 29 CD8+ CDR3 sequences were shared between patients and controls.

Researchers used genomic DNA as the template to profile TCR beta VDJ and CDR3. TCRdb reprocessed the reads with MiXCR, giving one entry per CDR3 protein. The profile covers 150,000 to 200,000 distinct CDR3 sequences, with approximately 48% appearing a single time and 1.8% taken by the ten largest. The sample comprised sorted CD4+, CD8+, or CD8+CD57+ T cells (not recorded which) from PBMCs. The sequence was collected from a human donor with aplastic anemia. This chain links TRBV19 with TRBJ1-4, with a tentative D call TRBD1 (6 bases). CDR3 sequence (DNA): TGTGCCAGTAGTCCAGATGCAGCCTCGACAGGACATAATGAAAAACTGTTTTTT. Amino acids: CASSPDAASTGHNEKLFF.